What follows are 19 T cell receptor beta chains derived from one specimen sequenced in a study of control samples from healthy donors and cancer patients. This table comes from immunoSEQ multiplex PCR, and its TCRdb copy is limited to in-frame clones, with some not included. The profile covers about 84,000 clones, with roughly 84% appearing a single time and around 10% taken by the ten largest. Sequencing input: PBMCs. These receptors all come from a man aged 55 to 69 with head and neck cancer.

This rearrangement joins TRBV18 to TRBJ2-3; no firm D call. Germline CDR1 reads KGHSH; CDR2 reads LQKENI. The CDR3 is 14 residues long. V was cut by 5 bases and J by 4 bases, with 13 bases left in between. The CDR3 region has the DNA TGTGCCAGCTCATTGGCCTACCCCGCAGATACGCAGTATTTT. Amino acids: CASSLAYPADTQYF.

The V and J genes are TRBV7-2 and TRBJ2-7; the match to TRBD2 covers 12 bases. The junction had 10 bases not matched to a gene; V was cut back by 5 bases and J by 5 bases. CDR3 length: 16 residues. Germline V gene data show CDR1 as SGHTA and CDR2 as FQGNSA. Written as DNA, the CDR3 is TGTGCCAGCAGCCCGTCTAGCGGGAGGGCCCGGAACGAGCAGTACTTC. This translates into CASSPSSGRARNEQYF.

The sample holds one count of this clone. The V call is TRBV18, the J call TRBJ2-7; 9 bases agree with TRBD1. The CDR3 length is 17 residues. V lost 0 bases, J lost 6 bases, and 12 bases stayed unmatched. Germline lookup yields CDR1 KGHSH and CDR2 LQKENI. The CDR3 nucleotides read TGTGCCAGCTCACCACCCGGGACAGGGAACCTTCGGGGCGAGCAGTACTTC. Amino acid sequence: CASSPPGTGNLRGEQYF.

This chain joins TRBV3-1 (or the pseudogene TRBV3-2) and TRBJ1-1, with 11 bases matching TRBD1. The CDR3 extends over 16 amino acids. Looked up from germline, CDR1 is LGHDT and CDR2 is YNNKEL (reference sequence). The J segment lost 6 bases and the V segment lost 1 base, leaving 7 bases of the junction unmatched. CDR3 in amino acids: CASSQVIGTGGAEAFF. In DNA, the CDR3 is TGTGCCAGCAGCCAAGTGATCGGGACAGGGGGTGCTGAAGCTTTCTTT.

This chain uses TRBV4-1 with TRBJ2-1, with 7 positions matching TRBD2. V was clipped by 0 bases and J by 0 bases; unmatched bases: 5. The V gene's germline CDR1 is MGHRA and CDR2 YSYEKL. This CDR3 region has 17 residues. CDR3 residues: CASSQDPAGSSYNEQFF. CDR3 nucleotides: TGCGCCAGCAGCCAAGACCCAGCGGGGAGCTCCTACAATGAGCAGTTCTTC.

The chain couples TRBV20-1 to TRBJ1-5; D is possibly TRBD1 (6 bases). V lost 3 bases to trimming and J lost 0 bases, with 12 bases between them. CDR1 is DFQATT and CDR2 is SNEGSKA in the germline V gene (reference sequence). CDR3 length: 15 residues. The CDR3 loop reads CSASGGQSSNQPQHF. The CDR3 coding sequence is TGCAGTGCTAGTGGCGGACAGTCTAGCAATCAGCCCCAGCATTTT.

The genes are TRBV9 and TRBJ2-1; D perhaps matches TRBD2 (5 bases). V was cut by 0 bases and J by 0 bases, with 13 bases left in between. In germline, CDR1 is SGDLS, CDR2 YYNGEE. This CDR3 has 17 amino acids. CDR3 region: CASSVALEGYSYNEQFF. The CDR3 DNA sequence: TGTGCCAGCAGCGTAGCCCTTGAGGGATACTCCTACAATGAGCAGTTCTTC.

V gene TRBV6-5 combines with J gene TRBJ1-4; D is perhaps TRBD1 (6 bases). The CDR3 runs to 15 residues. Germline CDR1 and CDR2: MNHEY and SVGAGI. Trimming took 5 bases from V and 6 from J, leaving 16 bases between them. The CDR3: CASSTLGAADEKLFF. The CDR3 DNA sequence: TGTGCCAGCAGTACGTTGGGGGCCGCGGATGAAAAACTGTTTTTT.

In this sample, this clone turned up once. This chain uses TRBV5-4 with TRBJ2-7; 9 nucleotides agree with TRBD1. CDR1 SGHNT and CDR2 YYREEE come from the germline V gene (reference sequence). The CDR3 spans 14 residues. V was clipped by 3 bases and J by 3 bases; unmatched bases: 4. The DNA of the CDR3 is TGTGCCAGCAGCTCCGGGACAGGGAACTACGAGCAGTACTTC. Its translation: CASSSGTGNYEQYF.

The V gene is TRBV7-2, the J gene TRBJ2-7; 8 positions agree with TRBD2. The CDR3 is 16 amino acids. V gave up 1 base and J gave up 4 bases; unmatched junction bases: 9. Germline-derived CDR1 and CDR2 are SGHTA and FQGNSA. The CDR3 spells CASSLVRAGVVYEQYF. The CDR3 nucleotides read TGTGCCAGCAGCTTAGTCCGAGCGGGAGTCGTTTACGAGCAGTACTTC.

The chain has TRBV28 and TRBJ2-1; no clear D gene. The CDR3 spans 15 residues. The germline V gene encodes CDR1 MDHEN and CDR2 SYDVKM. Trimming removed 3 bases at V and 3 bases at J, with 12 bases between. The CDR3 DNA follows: TGTGCCAGCAGTTTCCGGCAGGAGATCTACAATGAGCAGTTCTTC. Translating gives CASSFRQEIYNEQFF.

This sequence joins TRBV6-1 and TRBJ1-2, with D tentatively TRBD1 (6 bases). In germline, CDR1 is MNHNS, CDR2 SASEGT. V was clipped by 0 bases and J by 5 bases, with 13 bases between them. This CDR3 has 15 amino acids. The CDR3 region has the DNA TGTGCCAGCAGTGAAGCGCGAGGGGGAAAGTATGGCTACACCTTC. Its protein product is CASSEARGGKYGYTF.

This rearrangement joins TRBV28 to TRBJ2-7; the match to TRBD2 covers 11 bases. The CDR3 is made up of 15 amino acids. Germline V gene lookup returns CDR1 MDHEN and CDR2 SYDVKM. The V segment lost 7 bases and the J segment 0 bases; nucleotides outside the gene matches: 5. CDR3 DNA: TGTGCCAGCACCACCGGGACTAGCGGCTCCTACGAGCAGTACTTC. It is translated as CASTTGTSGSYEQYF.

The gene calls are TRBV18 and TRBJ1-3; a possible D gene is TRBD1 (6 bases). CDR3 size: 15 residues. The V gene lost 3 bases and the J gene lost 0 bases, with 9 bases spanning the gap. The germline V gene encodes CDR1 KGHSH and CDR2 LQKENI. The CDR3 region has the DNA TGTGCCAGCTCACCGACAGGCTACTCTGGAAACACCATATATTTT. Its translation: CASSPTGYSGNTIYF.

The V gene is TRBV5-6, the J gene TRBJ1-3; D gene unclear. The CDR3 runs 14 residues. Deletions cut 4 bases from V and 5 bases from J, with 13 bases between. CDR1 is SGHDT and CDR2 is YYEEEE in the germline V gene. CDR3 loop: CASSTRARRNTIYF. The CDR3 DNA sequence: TGTGCCAGCAGCACCCGGGCCCGGCGAAACACCATATATTTT.

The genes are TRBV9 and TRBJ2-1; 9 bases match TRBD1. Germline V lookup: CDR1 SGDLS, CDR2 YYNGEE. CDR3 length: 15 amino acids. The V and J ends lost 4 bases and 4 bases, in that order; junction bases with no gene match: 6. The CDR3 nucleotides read TGTGCCAGCAGCCCCCGGGACAGGGATTACAATGAGCAGTTCTTC. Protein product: CASSPRDRDYNEQFF. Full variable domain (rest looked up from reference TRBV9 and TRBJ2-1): DSGVTQTPKHLITATGQRVTLRCSPRSGDLSVYWYQQSLDQGLQFLIQYYNGEERAKGNILERFSAQQFPDLHSELNLSSLELGDSALYFCASSPRDRDYNEQFFGPGTRLTVL.

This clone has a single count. The CDR3 is CASRPPWDENIQYF. In DNA, the CDR3 is TGTGCCAGCCGACCCCCATGGGACGAAAACATTCAGTACTTC. The chain carries TRBV6-5 and TRBJ2-4, with D possibly being TRBD1 or TRBD2 (5 bases each). The CDR3 contains 14 residues. Trimming removed 8 bases at V and 5 bases at J, with 16 bases between. Per germline, CDR1 MNHEY and CDR2 SVGAGI.

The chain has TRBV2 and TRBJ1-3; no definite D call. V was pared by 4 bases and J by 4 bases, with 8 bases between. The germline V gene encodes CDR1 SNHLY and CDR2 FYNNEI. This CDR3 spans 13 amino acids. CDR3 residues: CASSVREGNTIYF. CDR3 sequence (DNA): TGTGCCAGCAGTGTGAGGGAAGGAAACACCATATATTTT.

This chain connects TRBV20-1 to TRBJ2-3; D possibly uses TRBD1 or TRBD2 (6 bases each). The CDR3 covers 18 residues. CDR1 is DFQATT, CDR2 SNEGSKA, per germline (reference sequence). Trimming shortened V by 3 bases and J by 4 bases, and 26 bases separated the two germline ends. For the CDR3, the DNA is TGCAGTGCTAGTGTAGGGGGACTCGGGAGAGGGATACCAGATACGCAGTATTTT. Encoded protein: CSASVGGLGRGIPDTQYF.